A single sample gave rise to the 14 T cell receptor beta chains below, sequenced in a study of graft-versus-host responses after intestinal transplantation. These receptors have no identified antigens. Libraries were prepared by immunoSEQ multiplex PCR; TCRdb keeps only in-frame clonotypes and omits some of them. The sample yields tens of thousands of clones, 91% seen once. The sample here was unstimulated CD4+ T cells sorted from spleen or lymph node cells, taken before intestinal transplant. These receptors all come from a human donor who received an intestinal transplant.

This chain connects TRBV4-1 to TRBJ2-7; D is undetermined. CDR3 length: 15 amino acids. CDR1 and CDR2 from the germline V gene are MGHRA and YSYEKL. The V and J ends lost 2 bases and 2 bases respectively, with 13 bases between them. This chain's CDR3 is CASSQLAGAPYEQYF. For the CDR3, the DNA is TGCGCCAGCAGCCAACTTGCCGGTGCTCCCTACGAGCAGTACTTC.

The rearrangement joins TRBV2 to TRBJ2-5; 9 bases are a match to TRBD1. Germline V gene sequence: CDR1 SNHLY, CDR2 FYNNEI. The CDR3 length is 13 residues. With 7 bases clipped from V and 7 bases from J, the junction kept 7 bases outside the gene matches. The chain's CDR3 is CASKDRGGGTQYF. CDR3 coding DNA: TGTGCCAGCAAGGACAGGGGAGGGGGGACCCAGTACTTC.

This sequence joins TRBV4-3 and TRBJ1-5; 7 nucleotides line up with TRBD1. V was pared by 3 bases and J by 2 bases, with 1 base of the junction left unmatched. The CDR3 has 14 residues. In germline, CDR1 is LGHNA, CDR2 YSLEER. The CDR3 region is CASSHGQGNQPQHF. The CDR3 DNA sequence: TGCGCCAGCAGCCATGGACAGGGCAATCAGCCCCAGCATTTT.

The chain recombines TRBV30 with TRBJ1-4; D remains unclear. V shed 0 bases and J shed 2 bases, with 7 bases lying between them. Germline V lookup: CDR1 GTSNPN, CDR2 SVGIG (reference sequence). The CDR3 length is 14 residues. The CDR3 loop is CAWSVTGTNEKLFF. CDR3 sequence (DNA): TGTGCCTGGAGTGTTACCGGGACTAATGAAAAACTGTTTTTT.

The rearrangement uses TRBV30 and TRBJ2-3; TRBD2 aligns across 10 bases. Per germline, CDR1 GTSNPN and CDR2 SVGIG (reference sequence). This CDR3 region has 15 residues. The V gene end was trimmed by 2 bases and the J gene end by 4 bases; junction bases not matched to a gene: 6. CDR3 coding DNA: TGTGCCTGGAGTTCTCTAGCGGGGGAGGCAGATACGCAGTATTTT. This translates into CAWSSLAGEADTQYF.

The chain links TRBV10-1 to TRBJ2-1, with 8 bases matching TRBD1. V shed 6 bases, J shed 1 base, and the junction held 5 bases outside the gene matches. The CDR3 extends over 15 amino acids. Germline V gene sequence: CDR1 WNHNN, CDR2 SYGVQD (reference sequence). In DNA, the CDR3 is TGCGCCAGCAGCGACAACAGGGGGTCCTACAATGAGCAGTTCTTC. Translating it yields CASSDNRGSYNEQFF.

The CDR3 coding sequence is TGTGCCAGTTTACAATTTAACTATGGCTACACCTTC. Amino acid sequence: CASLQFNYGYTF. The chain couples TRBV2 to TRBJ1-2; no clear D gene. This CDR3 is built from 12 residues. V was pared by 9 bases and J by 1 base, with 9 bases between. Germline-derived CDR1 and CDR2 are SNHLY and FYNNEI. The whole variable domain, filled in from reference TRBV2 and TRBJ1-2, reads EPEVTQTPSHQVTQMGQEVILRCVPISNHLYFYWYRQILGQKVEFLVSFYNNEISEKSEIFDDQFSVERPDGSNFTLKIRSTKLEDSAMYFCASLQFNYGYTFGSGTRLTVV.

The J gene is TRBJ2-1, the V gene TRBV5-1; 9 nucleotides match TRBD1. This CDR3 comprises 16 residues. V was clipped by 3 bases and J by 3 bases; unmatched bases: 7. Germline V CDR1 and CDR2: SGHRS, YFSETQ. The CDR3 protein is CASSSDPGQGYNEQFF. The CDR3 DNA reads as TGCGCCAGCAGCTCAGATCCGGGACAGGGCTACAATGAGCAGTTCTTC.

The chain uses TRBV7-9 and TRBJ1-1, with 8 nucleotides matching TRBD1. CDR1 SEHNR and CDR2 FQNEAQ come from the germline V gene (reference sequence). This CDR3 contains 16 residues. Trimming took 1 base from V and 1 from J; bases not matched to a gene: 5. CDR3 bases: TGTGCCAGCAGCTTAGGGACAGGGCGTCCGAACACTGAAGCTTTCTTT. The encoded protein is CASSLGTGRPNTEAFF.

There are a few counts of this clone. Other DNA sequences in the sample encode the same CDR3. The V call is TRBV4-3, the J call TRBJ1-3; TRBD1 aligns across 8 bases. Trimming removed 2 bases from V and 0 bases from J; junction bases left unmatched: 0. CDR1 is LGHNA, CDR2 YSLEER, per germline. The CDR3 sequence is 15 residues long. This CDR3 reads CASSQTGGSGNTIYF. The CDR3 DNA reads as TGCGCCAGCAGCCAAACAGGGGGCTCTGGAAACACCATATATTTT.

This chain connects TRBV5-1 to TRBJ2-3; 10 bases fit TRBD2. V lost 2 bases and J lost 5; bases outside the gene matches: 2. Germline-derived CDR1 and CDR2 are SGHRS and YFSETQ. This CDR3 has 14 residues. Written as DNA, the CDR3 is TGCGCCAGCAGCTTAACTAGCGGGGAAGATACGCAGTATTTT. It yields the protein CASSLTSGEDTQYF. Filled out from reference TRBV5-1 and TRBJ2-3, the complete variable domain reads KAGVTQTPRYLIKTRGQQVTLSCSPISGHRSVSWYQQTPGQGLQFLFEYFSETQRNKGNFPGRFSGRQFSNSRSEMNVSTLELGDSALYLCASSLTSGEDTQYFGPGTRLTVL.

This clone was seen once. This rearrangement joins TRBV7-2 to TRBJ1-3; TRBD1 aligns across 8 bases. V shed 4 bases, J shed 0 bases, and the junction held 5 bases outside the gene matches. Germline V gene sequence: CDR1 SGHTA, CDR2 FQGNSA. This CDR3 spans 16 amino acids. This CDR3 is CASSSRTGGSGNTIYF. The DNA for the CDR3 is TGTGCCAGCAGCTCCAGAACAGGGGGCTCTGGAAACACCATATATTTT.

Written as DNA, the CDR3 is TGTGCCAGCAGCCAGACAGGGGATAGCAATCAGCCCCAGCATTTT. It is translated as CASSQTGDSNQPQHF. J is TRBJ1-5 and V is TRBV7-9, with 8 bases lining up with TRBD1. There are 15 residues in the CDR3. The V gene end was trimmed by 5 bases and the J gene end by 0 bases; junction bases not matched to a gene: 3. Germline V gives CDR1 SEHNR, CDR2 FQNEAQ (reference sequence).

V gene TRBV9 combines with J gene TRBJ2-6; D uncertain. Germline V gene data show CDR1 as SGDLS and CDR2 as YYNGEE. The CDR3 loop spans 16 amino acids. The germline V and J ends were trimmed by 3 bases and 0 bases, with 10 bases remaining between them. The CDR3: CASSAITISGANVLTF. The DNA for the CDR3 is TGTGCCAGCAGCGCAATTACAATCTCTGGGGCCAACGTCCTGACTTTC.